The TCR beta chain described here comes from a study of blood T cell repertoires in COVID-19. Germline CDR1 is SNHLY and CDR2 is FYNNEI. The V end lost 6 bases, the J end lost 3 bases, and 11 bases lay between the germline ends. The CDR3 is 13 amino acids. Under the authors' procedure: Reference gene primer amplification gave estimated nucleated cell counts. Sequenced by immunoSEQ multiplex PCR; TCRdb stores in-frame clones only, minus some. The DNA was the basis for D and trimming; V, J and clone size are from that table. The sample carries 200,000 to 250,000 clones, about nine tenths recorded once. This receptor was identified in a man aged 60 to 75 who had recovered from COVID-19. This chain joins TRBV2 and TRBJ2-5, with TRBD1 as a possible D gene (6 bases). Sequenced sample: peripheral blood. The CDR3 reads CASSRDNEETQYF. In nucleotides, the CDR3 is TGTGCCAGCAGCCGGGACAACGAAGAGACCCAGTACTTC. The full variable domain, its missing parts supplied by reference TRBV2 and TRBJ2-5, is EPEVTQTPSHQVTQMGQEVILRCVPISNHLYFYWYRQILGQKVEFLVSFYNNEISEKSEIFDDQFSVERPDGSNFTLKIRSTKLEDSAMYFCASSRDNEETQYFGPGTRLLVL.